The 7 T cell receptor beta chains given below trace back to one sample, sequenced in a study of blood T cells in healthy people across ages. Combining a sample-barcoded 5' primer with a J-beta primer mix, a second PCR ran for roughly 7 to 11 cycles. TCRdb fed the 5' RACE reads into MiXCR, producing one record per CDR3 protein. The sample lists around 870,000 distinct CDR3 sequences; 25% to 30% were seen once. The specimen sequenced was blood. The receptors here all came from a woman older than 75 in good health.

Note on this clonotype: The junction does not match germline at one end; this may be a read error. This sequence joins TRBV12-3 or TRBV12-4 and TRBJ1-4; 7 positions agree with TRBD1. CDR3 length equals 15 residues. CDR3 in DNA: TGTGCCAGCAGTTTCAGGGGGGCGACTAATGAAAAACCGTTTTTT. As protein: CASSFRGATNEKPFF.

The rearrangement uses TRBV20-1 and TRBJ1-5, with TRBD1 identical over 11 bases. From germline, CDR1 is DFQATT and CDR2 SNEGSKA (reference sequence). The junction had 9 bases not matched to a gene; V was cut back by 4 bases and J by 4 bases. This CDR3 contains 16 residues. The CDR3 nucleotides read TGCAGTGCTATTAAAGGGGACAGGGGGATTAATCAGCCCCAGCATTTT. This encodes CSAIKGDRGINQPQHF.

This clonotype was observed a few times. This clone may be a read error of a much larger clone one base away. CDR3 sequence: CASSPNRDIYGYTF. The CDR3, as DNA: TGCGCCAGCAGCCCGAACAGGGACATCTATGGCTACACCTTC. The rearrangement joins TRBV5-1 to TRBJ1-2, with a tentative D call TRBD1 (6 bases). Trimming took off 4 bases at V and 4 bases at J, with 14 bases between the two ends. The CDR3 is 14 amino acids. The germline CDR1 and CDR2 sequences are SGHRS and YFSETQ. The variable domain in full, with the rest retrieved from reference TRBV5-1 and TRBJ1-2, is KAGVTQTPRYLIKTRGQQVTLSCSPISGHRSVSWYQQTPGQGLQFLFEYFSETQRNKGNFPGRFSGRQFSNSRSEMNVSTLELGDSALYLCASSPNRDIYGYTFGSGTRLTVV.

This clonotype has just a few counts. The CDR3 loop reads CASSQGGTDLNEKLFF. The CDR3 nucleotides are TGTGCCAGCAGCCAGGGGGGGACAGACCTTAATGAAAAACTGTTTTTT. The chain has TRBV7-9 and TRBJ1-4; TRBD1 matches at 7 bases. This CDR3 region has 16 residues. Losses at the gene ends were 5 bases for V and 4 bases for J; bases not matched to a gene: 10. Looked up from germline, CDR1 is SEHNR and CDR2 is FQNEAQ (reference sequence).

The chain employs TRBV18 and TRBJ2-5, with 12 bases identical to TRBD2. Germline CDR1 is KGHSH and CDR2 is LQKENI. The V gene end was trimmed by 1 base and the J gene end by 11 bases; junction bases not matched to a gene: 14. The CDR3 is 17 residues long. The CDR3 DNA reads TGTGCCAGCTCACCACAACTAGCGGGGGGCCTCAACAATGAGCAGTACTTC. This encodes CASSPQLAGGLNNEQYF.

In its sample, this clonotype was seen many times. J is TRBJ1-2 and V is TRBV7-2; D gene uncertain. CDR3 length: 11 amino acids. Trimming removed 0 bases at V and 11 bases at J, with 7 bases between. CDR1 is SGHTA and CDR2 is FQGNSA in the germline V gene. CDR3 DNA sequence: TGTGCCAGCAGCTTAGCTCCAGCGTACACCTTC. Amino acids: CASSLAPAYTF.

There are a few counts of this clonotype. The gene calls are TRBV28 and TRBJ1-1; D remains ambiguous. The germline V gene encodes CDR1 MDHEN and CDR2 SYDVKM. Trimming left V 5 bases short and J 0 bases short, with 7 bases between. CDR3 size: 13 residues. This CDR3 reads CASSHQLNTEAFF. In DNA, the CDR3 is TGTGCCAGCAGTCACCAGCTGAACACTGAAGCTTTCTTT.